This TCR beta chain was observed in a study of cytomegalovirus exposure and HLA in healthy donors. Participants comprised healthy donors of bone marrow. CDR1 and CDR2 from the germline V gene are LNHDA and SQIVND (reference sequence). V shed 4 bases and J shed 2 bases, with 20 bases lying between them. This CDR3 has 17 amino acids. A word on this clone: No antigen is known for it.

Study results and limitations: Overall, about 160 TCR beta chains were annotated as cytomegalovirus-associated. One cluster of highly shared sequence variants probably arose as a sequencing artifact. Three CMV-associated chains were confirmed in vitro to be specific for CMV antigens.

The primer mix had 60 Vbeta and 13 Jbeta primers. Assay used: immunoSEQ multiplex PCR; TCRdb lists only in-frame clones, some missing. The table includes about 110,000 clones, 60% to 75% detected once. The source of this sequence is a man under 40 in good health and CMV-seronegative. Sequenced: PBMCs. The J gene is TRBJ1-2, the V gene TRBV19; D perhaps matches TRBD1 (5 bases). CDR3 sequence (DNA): TGTGCCAGTAGTACCCCTCGGGGGGATAGTTTGAACTATGGCTACACCTTC. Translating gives CASSTPRGDSLNYGYTF.